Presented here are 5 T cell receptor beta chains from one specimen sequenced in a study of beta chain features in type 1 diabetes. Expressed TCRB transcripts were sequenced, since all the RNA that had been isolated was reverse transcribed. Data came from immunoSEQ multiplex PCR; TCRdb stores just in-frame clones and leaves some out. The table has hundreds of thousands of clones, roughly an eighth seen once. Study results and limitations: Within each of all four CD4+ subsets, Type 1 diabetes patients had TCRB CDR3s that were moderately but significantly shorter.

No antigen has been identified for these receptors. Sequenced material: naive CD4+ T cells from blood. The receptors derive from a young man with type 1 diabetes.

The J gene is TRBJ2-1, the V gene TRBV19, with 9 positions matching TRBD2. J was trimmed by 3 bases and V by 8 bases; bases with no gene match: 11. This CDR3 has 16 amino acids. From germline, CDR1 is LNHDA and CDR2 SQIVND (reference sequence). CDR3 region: CASQLIAGANYNEQFF. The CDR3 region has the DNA TGTGCCAGTCAGCTCATAGCGGGGGCGAACTACAATGAGCAGTTCTTC. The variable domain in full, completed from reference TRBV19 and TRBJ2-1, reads DGGITQSPKYLFRKEGQNVTLSCEQNLNHDAMYWYRQDPGQGLRLIYYSQIVNDFQKGDIAEGYSVSREKKESFPLTVTSAQKNPTAFYLCASQLIAGANYNEQFFGPGTRLTVL.

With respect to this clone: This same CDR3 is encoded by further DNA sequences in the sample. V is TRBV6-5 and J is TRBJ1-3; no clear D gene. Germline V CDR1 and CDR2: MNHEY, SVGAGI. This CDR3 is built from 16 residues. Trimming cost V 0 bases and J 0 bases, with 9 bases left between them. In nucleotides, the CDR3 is TGTGCCAGCAGTTACTCGACGGGGTCCTCTGGAAACACCATATATTTT. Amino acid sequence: CASSYSTGSSGNTIYF.

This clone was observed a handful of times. CDR3 sequence: CASSRAGGEQYF. Here the CDR3 DNA reads TGTGCCAGCAGTAGAGCGGGGGGCGAGCAGTACTTC. The V call is TRBV7-6, the J call TRBJ2-7; 9 bases map to TRBD2. From germline, CDR1 is SGHVS and CDR2 FNYEAQ. V gave up 6 bases and J gave up 6 bases; unmatched junction bases: 3. The CDR3 is 12 residues long.

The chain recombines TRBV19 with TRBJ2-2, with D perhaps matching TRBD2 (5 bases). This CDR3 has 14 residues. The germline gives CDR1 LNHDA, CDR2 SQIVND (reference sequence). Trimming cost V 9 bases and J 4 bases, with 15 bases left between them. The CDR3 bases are TGTGCCAGCCTCCCTCGGGGTGGCACCGGGGAGCTGTTTTTT. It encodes CASLPRGGTGELFF.

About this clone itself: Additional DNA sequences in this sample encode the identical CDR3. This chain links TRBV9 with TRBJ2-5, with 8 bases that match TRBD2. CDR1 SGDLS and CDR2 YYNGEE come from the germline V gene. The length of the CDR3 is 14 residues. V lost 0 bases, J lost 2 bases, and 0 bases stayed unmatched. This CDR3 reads CASSVAGGQETQYF. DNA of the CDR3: TGTGCCAGCAGCGTAGCGGGGGGGCAAGAGACCCAGTACTTC.